This T cell receptor (beta chain) was documented in a study of cytomegalovirus exposure and HLA in healthy donors. The PCR made use of 60 Vbeta and 13 Jbeta primers. The method was immunoSEQ multiplex PCR; TCRdb's version includes in-frame clones alone and lacks a portion of them. The table gives around 140,000 clones; the top ten clones make up around 1.6% of it. The germline gives CDR1 LGHNT, CDR2 FRNRAP. V lost 2 bases and J lost 1; bases outside the gene matches: 3. The CDR3 spans 15 residues. Regarding the study as a whole: Researchers had no immune exposure information except CMV serostatus available.

In regard to this clone: Its specificity is not known.

Everyone who donated was a healthy bone marrow donor. The source of this sequence is a woman between 45 and 65 years old in good health and CMV-seronegative. The chain uses TRBV12-5 and TRBJ2-7, with TRBD2 matching over 9 bases. The source material was PBMCs. In DNA form, the CDR3 reads TGTGCTAGTGGTTTGCGGCGGGGGGGATCCTACGAGCAGTACTTC. It encodes CASGLRRGGSYEQYF.